This TCR beta chain was retrieved from a study of blood T cell repertoires in COVID-19. Study context: Samples came from the United States, Italy and Spain, spanning acute and convalescent COVID-19.

In the source study's methods: Estimation of nucleated cell counts relied on the amplification of reference gene primers. This table comes from immunoSEQ multiplex PCR, and its TCRdb copy is limited to in-frame clones, with some not included. That table supplies the V and J calls and clone size; D and trimming were determined from the DNA. The data hold 100,000 to 150,000 clones, with around 85% observed a single time. The V segment lost 3 bases and the J segment 1 base; nucleotides outside the gene matches: 14. This CDR3 is built from 19 residues. Germline-derived CDR1 and CDR2 are SGHAT and FQNNGV.

This chain connects TRBV11-2 to TRBJ2-2, with TRBD1 matching over 7 bases. This sequence originates from a man younger than 40 with COVID-19, enrolled during active disease. The sequenced material came from peripheral blood. Here the CDR3 DNA reads TGTGCCAGCAGCTTCTTCCCAAACACCGGGACAGAGAACACCGGGGAGCTGTTTTTT. It translates to CASSFFPNTGTENTGELFF.